This T cell receptor beta chain came from a study of blood T cell repertoires in COVID-19. About the research overall: Sites across the United States, Italy and Spain contributed samples from acute and convalescent COVID-19.

Per the study methods: Reference gene primers were amplified, and this amplification served to estimate nucleated cell counts. Libraries were prepared by immunoSEQ multiplex PCR; TCRdb keeps only in-frame clonotypes and omits some of them. Clonal size and the V and J genes are those of that table, whereas D and trimming came from the DNA. The sample yields over 80,000 clones, about 87% seen once. This clone was counted a single time. The V and J ends lost 5 bases and 0 bases respectively, with 10 bases between them. Germline V gene data show CDR1 as SNHLY and CDR2 as FYNNEI. This CDR3 has 15 amino acids.

Source material: peripheral blood. The chain links TRBV2 to TRBJ1-4, with D possibly being TRBD1 (5 bases). The source of this sequence is a human donor in a cohort sampled during active COVID-19. The CDR3 sequence: CASSRDRTTNEKLFF. The CDR3 DNA sequence: TGTGCCAGCAGTCGCGACAGAACAACTAATGAAAAACTGTTTTTT.